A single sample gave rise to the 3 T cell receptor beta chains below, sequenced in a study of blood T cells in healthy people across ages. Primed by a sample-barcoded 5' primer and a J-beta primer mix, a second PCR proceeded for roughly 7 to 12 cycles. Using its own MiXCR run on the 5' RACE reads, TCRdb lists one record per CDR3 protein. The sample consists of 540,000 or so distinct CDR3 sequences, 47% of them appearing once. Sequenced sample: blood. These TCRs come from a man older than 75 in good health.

The CDR3 here is CASGQGAPYEQYF. CDR3 DNA: TGTGCCAGCGGGCAGGGGGCCCCCTACGAGCAGTACTTC. V gene TRBV28 combines with J gene TRBJ2-5, with 8 bases that match TRBD1. Matching the DNA end better, TRBJ2-7 makes the J call doubtful. The CDR3 extends over 13 amino acids. Germline lookup yields CDR1 MDHEN and CDR2 SYDVKM.

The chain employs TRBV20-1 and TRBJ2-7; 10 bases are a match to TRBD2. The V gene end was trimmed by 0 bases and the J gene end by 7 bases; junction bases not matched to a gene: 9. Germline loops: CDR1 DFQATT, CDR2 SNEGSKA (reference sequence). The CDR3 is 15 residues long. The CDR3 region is CSARDRLAGFNEQYF. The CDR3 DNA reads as TGCAGTGCTAGAGATAGACTAGCGGGCTTCAATGAGCAGTACTTC.

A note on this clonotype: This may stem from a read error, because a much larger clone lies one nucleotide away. CDR3 nucleotides: TGTGCCAGCAGTATGGGCTCTGGCTACACCTTC. This encodes CASSMGSGYTF. The rearrangement links TRBV6-6 to TRBJ1-2; no clear D gene. The CDR3 is made up of 11 amino acids. Deletions cut 5 bases from V and 7 bases from J, with 8 bases between. Germline V gives CDR1 MNHNY, CDR2 SVGAGI (reference sequence).